The entry below describes one T cell receptor beta chain. The antigen is undetermined. Other nucleotide sequences in the sample specify the same CDR3. Trimming took 0 bases from V and 3 from J, leaving 3 bases between them. From germline, CDR1 is SGHAT and CDR2 FQNNGV. CDR3 size: 12 residues. The data originate from a study of shared clonotypes between healthy human individuals. Study observations and caveats: Between a few donors, naive CD4 clonotypes were shared at a level of about 5%. How much donors shared clonotypes was expected to be affected by sequencing depth. It was the non-shared clonotypes that had lower generation probabilities than clonotypes shared by all four donors. Sample collection involved blood only; tissue repertoires are likely different.

CD8 cells classed as naive were CD45RO-negative and positively selected for CCR7, excluding terminally differentiated effector memory CD45RA+ cells. Only in-frame clones appear in the TCRdb table, and some are missing; sequencing was by immunoSEQ multiplex PCR. The sample gives 2 million to 2.5 million clones, around 93% of which show up once; approximately 1.7% is in the top ten. Sequencing was carried out using naive CD8+ T cells from PBMCs. The source of this sequence is a man between 18 and 29 years old in good health. Some clones in this sample may be carry-over from other donors' samples. This chain joins TRBV11-2 and TRBJ2-7; no firm D call. The DNA for the CDR3 is TGTGCCAGCAGCTTAGAGCGCTACGAGCAGTACTTC. Translated: CASSLERYEQYF. Full variable domain (rest looked up from reference TRBV11-2 and TRBJ2-7): EAGVAQSPRYKIIEKRQSVAFWCNPISGHATLYWYQQILGQGPKLLIQFQNNGVVDDSQLPKDRFSAERLKGVDSTLKIQPAKLEDSAVYLCASSLERYEQYFGPGTRLTVT.